This entry features one T cell receptor (beta chain) sequence. Its matching antigen is unknown. V was pared by 0 bases and J by 5 bases, with 5 bases of the junction left unmatched. The germline gives CDR1 SGDLS, CDR2 YYNGEE. This CDR3 is built from 14 residues. This specimen comes from a study of T cell responses to AZD1222 COVID-19 vaccine. Study outcomes and limitations: The donors showed a predominance of white British ancestry and of females, with possible underestimation of clonal diversity. Breadth and depth of Spike-specific TCRs rose after two AZD1222 doses.

TCRdb keeps only in-frame clones here, not all; method: immunoSEQ multiplex PCR. Of around 150,000 clones listed, 85% to 95% were seen once; the top ten hold about 3.7%. Investigators merged groups given second doses at roughly 4 or roughly 12 weeks. This clonotype was sampled from an adult who received the AZD1222 COVID-19 vaccine. The chain joins TRBV9 to TRBJ2-7, with 7 bases that match TRBD1. The sample was peripheral blood, taken 28 days after the second AZD1222 dose. This CDR3 reads CASSVGEGAHEQYF. CDR3 in DNA: TGTGCCAGCAGCGTAGGCGAGGGGGCACACGAGCAGTACTTC.